This T cell receptor (beta chain) was sequenced for a study of blood T cell repertoires in COVID-19. Across the study: Sample material is recorded as cDNA or gDNA derived from T cells, B-cell-depleted T cells, or PBMCs.

Sequencing was performed with immunoSEQ multiplex PCR; in TCRdb, only in-frame clones are kept and a portion is missing. The sample shows roughly 300,000 clones, roughly 89% of them seen only once. Seattle participants joined during active infection and were tracked over time. This receptor was obtained from a young woman with COVID-19, enrolled during active disease. Sequencing used peripheral blood.

The CDR3 reads CASSLVRENQPQHF. In nucleotides, the CDR3 is TGTGCCAGCAGTTTAGTTCGGGAGAATCAGCCCCAGCATTTT. V usage is TRBV27 and J usage is TRBJ1-5; D is unresolved. Germline CDR1 reads MNHEY; CDR2 reads SMNVEV (reference sequence). V gave up 2 bases and J gave up 4 bases, with 9 bases separating them. The CDR3 contains 14 residues.